Shown below are 20 T cell receptor beta chains from a single sample sequenced in a study of blood T cell repertoires in COVID-19. Repertoires were generated with immunoSEQ multiplex PCR, while TCRdb's copy carries only in-frame clones and drops some. The sample consists of roughly 280,000 clones, less than 90% of them appearing once. The sample consisted of peripheral blood. The receptor source for this set is a man between 60 and 70 years old with acute or convalescent COVID-19.

The chain has TRBV19 and TRBJ2-5; 12 bases agree with TRBD1. Germline V lookup: CDR1 LNHDA, CDR2 SQIVND (reference sequence). The junction had 16 bases not matched to a gene; V was cut back by 6 bases and J by 5 bases. The CDR3 covers 18 residues. The CDR3 is CASSMSSGTGGWRETQYF. The DNA for the CDR3 is TGTGCCAGTAGCATGTCGTCCGGGACAGGGGGCTGGCGGGAGACCCAGTACTTC.

V gene TRBV2 combines with J gene TRBJ2-7; maybe TRBD2 (6 bases). Germline values: CDR1 SNHLY, CDR2 FYNNEI. The V gene lost 6 bases and the J gene lost 3 bases, with 18 bases spanning the gap. This CDR3 has 15 residues. The CDR3 DNA reads TGTGCCAGCAGCCCTCGGGGCCAGGGACTCTACGAGCAGTACTTC. It yields the protein CASSPRGQGLYEQYF.

The chain links TRBV7-6 to TRBJ2-5; D might be TRBD1 (5 bases). With 5 bases removed from V and 4 bases from J, the gap between germline ends came to 17 bases. The CDR3 length is 15 residues. Germline loops: CDR1 SGHVS, CDR2 FNYEAQ. The CDR3 nucleotides read TGTGCCAGCAGCCAGAGGACATCGGCCCCAGAGACCCAGTACTTC. Encoded protein: CASSQRTSAPETQYF. Drawing the rest from reference TRBV7-6 and TRBJ2-5, the complete variable domain is GAGVSQSPRYKVTKRGQDVALRCDPISGHVSLYWYRQALGQGPEFLTYFNYEAQQDKSGLPNDRFSAERPEGSISTLTIQRTEQRDSAMYRCASSQRTSAPETQYFGPGTRLLVL.

This chain links TRBV27 with TRBJ2-3; TRBD2 aligns across 10 bases. The CDR3 loop spans 14 amino acids. Germline CDR1 and CDR2: MNHEY and SMNVEV (reference sequence). V was pared by 5 bases and J by 5 bases, with 4 bases of the junction left unmatched. The CDR3 nucleotides are TGTGCCAGCAGTCTAGCGGGAGCCATAGATACGCAGTATTTT. Translation: CASSLAGAIDTQYF.

The chain recombines TRBV10-3 with TRBJ2-3; D gene uncertain. The CDR3 is made up of 14 amino acids. Germline CDR1 reads ENHRY; CDR2 reads SYGVKD. Trimming shortened V by 0 bases and J by 2 bases, and 6 bases separated the two germline ends. CDR3 amino acids: CAISESRSTDTQYF. The CDR3 DNA sequence: TGTGCCATCAGTGAGTCGAGGTCCACAGATACGCAGTATTTT.

The CDR3 coding sequence is TGTGCCAGCAGCGCGGGGACAGGGGGGATGATAGGCACCTTC. This sequence encodes CASSAGTGGMIGTF. The chain recombines TRBV9 with TRBJ1-2; TRBD1 matches 11 bases. V shed 3 bases and J 13 bases; nucleotides not matched to a gene: 11. CDR1 is SGDLS, CDR2 YYNGEE, per germline. The CDR3 covers 14 residues. Supplemented by reference TRBV9 and TRBJ1-2, the full variable domain reads DSGVTQTPKHLITATGQRVTLRCSPRSGDLSVYWYQQSLDQGLQFLIQYYNGEERAKGNILERFSAQQFPDLHSELNLSSLELGDSALYFCASSAGTGGMIGTFGSGTRLTVV.

Here the CDR3 reads CAISAGFHNSPLHF. CDR3 nucleotides: TGTGCCATCAGTGCAGGGTTTCATAATTCACCCCTCCACTTT. V and J are TRBV10-3 and TRBJ1-6; possibly TRBD1 for D (5 bases). The V gene's germline CDR1 is ENHRY and CDR2 SYGVKD. The CDR3 covers 14 residues. V lost 4 bases and J lost 5, with 9 bases in between.

About this clone itself: The same CDR3 is also encoded by other DNA sequences in this sample. The gene calls are TRBV7-2 and TRBJ2-1; 10 bases are a match to TRBD2. There are 15 residues in the CDR3. The V and J ends lost 2 bases and 10 bases, in that order; junction bases with no gene match: 8. The germline V gene encodes CDR1 SGHTA and CDR2 FQGNSA. This CDR3 is CASSLRLAGVNEQFF. The CDR3 DNA reads TGTGCCAGCAGCTTAAGGCTAGCGGGGGTTAACGAGCAGTTCTTC.

The chain combines TRBV7-2 with TRBJ2-1; 14 nucleotides align to TRBD2. The junction had 8 bases not matched to a gene; V was cut back by 5 bases and J by 5 bases. The CDR3 sequence is 17 residues long. The germline CDR1 and CDR2 sequences are SGHTA and FQGNSA. In DNA, the CDR3 is TGTGCCAGCAGCCCCCATCGACTAGCGGGAGGGAACAATGAGCAGTTCTTC. Translation: CASSPHRLAGGNNEQFF. Together with reference TRBV7-2 and TRBJ2-1, the CDR3 gives the full variable domain: GAGVSQSPSNKVTEKGKDVELRCDPISGHTALYWYRQSLGQGLEFLIYFQGNSAPDKSGLPSDRFSAERTGGSVSTLTIQRTQQEDSAVYLCASSPHRLAGGNNEQFFGPGTRLTVL.

The J gene is TRBJ1-1, the V gene TRBV9; D not resolved. Germline CDR1 is SGDLS and CDR2 is YYNGEE. CDR3 length: 13 amino acids. V lost 0 bases and J lost 8, with 11 bases in between. DNA for the CDR3: TGTGCCAGCAGCGTAGTAAACAGCGGGGAAGCTTTCTTT. Translated, it gives CASSVVNSGEAFF.

This clone turned up a few times. V and J are TRBV6-5 and TRBJ1-2, with D unclear. Germline V gives CDR1 MNHEY, CDR2 SVGAGI. This CDR3 is built from 14 residues. V was cut by 0 bases and J by 1 base, with 6 bases left in between. The CDR3 region is CASSYSADNYGYTF. For the CDR3, the DNA is TGTGCCAGCAGTTACTCGGCGGATAACTATGGCTACACCTTC.

V gene TRBV6-5 combines with J gene TRBJ2-1; D gene uncertain. This CDR3 contains 12 residues. V shed 4 bases and J shed 8 bases, with 9 bases lying between them. Germline lookup yields CDR1 MNHEY and CDR2 SVGAGI. CDR3 region: CASSSRRDEQFF. CDR3 in DNA: TGTGCCAGCAGTTCCCGACGGGATGAGCAGTTCTTC.

Only one count was recorded for this clone. This chain connects TRBV20-1 to TRBJ2-7; D not certain. The CDR3 is made up of 12 amino acids. Per the germline V gene, CDR1 is DFQATT and CDR2 is SNEGSKA (reference sequence). V dropped 3 bases and J dropped 3 bases, with 9 bases sitting between them. The CDR3 loop reads CSASHSYYEQYF. The CDR3 coding sequence is TGCAGTGCTAGTCACTCGTACTACGAGCAGTACTTC.

Details on this clone: The sample has other DNA sequences that encode this CDR3 too. The chain uses TRBV29-1 and TRBJ1-2; 7 nucleotides align to TRBD1. This CDR3 has 11 amino acids. The V segment lost 6 bases and the J segment 5 bases; nucleotides outside the gene matches: 3. Germline CDR1 reads SQVTM; CDR2 reads ANQGSEA. CDR3 nucleotide sequence: TGCAGCGTCGGGGACAGTTATGGCTACACCTTC. Encoded protein: CSVGDSYGYTF.

This chain uses TRBV4-3 with TRBJ1-3; D uncertain. This CDR3 is built from 15 residues. The germline V gene encodes CDR1 LGHNA and CDR2 YSLEER. V lost 4 bases and J lost 0, with 10 bases in between. The CDR3 protein is CASSPEVHSGNTIYF. CDR3 DNA: TGCGCCAGCAGCCCGGAGGTTCACTCTGGAAACACCATATATTTT.

The chain employs TRBV5-5 and TRBJ2-7, with 7 positions matching TRBD1. Trimming took 2 bases from V and 2 from J; bases not matched to a gene: 10. Germline CDR1 is SGHKS and CDR2 is YYEKEE (reference sequence). The CDR3 consists of 16 residues. CDR3 sequence: CASSFYRTGLTYEQYF. The DNA for the CDR3 is TGTGCCAGCAGCTTTTATCGGACAGGCCTAACCTACGAGCAGTACTTC.

This clone occurred once. The gene calls are TRBV9 and TRBJ1-6, with a possible D match to TRBD1 (5 bases). This CDR3 is 16 amino acids long. CDR1 and CDR2 (germline): SGDLS, YYNGEE. Between the trimmed V and J ends, which lost 4 bases and 15 bases, there was a span of 26 bases. CDR3 nucleotides: TGTGCCAGCAGCTCCTGGGGGAGCGGGGCCCGGCAACTCCTCCACTTT. Translating gives CASSSWGSGARQLLHF.

This clone was detected a few times. This chain uses TRBV5-1 with TRBJ2-1; 9 nucleotides line up with TRBD1. After removal of 4 bases from V and 8 bases from J, the junction contained 7 bases not matched to a gene. CDR1 and CDR2 (germline): SGHRS, YFSETQ. The CDR3 runs 14 residues. Here the CDR3 DNA reads TGCGCCAGCAGCCGGGACAGGGTTCCGCATGAGCAGTTCTTC. Translated: CASSRDRVPHEQFF.

V and J are TRBV7-2 and TRBJ2-1, with 10 bases identical to TRBD2. CDR3 length equals 15 residues. The V gene end was trimmed by 8 bases and the J gene end by 2 bases; junction bases not matched to a gene: 6. From germline, CDR1 is SGHTA and CDR2 FQGNSA. The CDR3 DNA follows: TGTGCCAGCGAACCTAGCGGGAGTCCCTACAATGAGCAGTTCTTC. Its translation: CASEPSGSPYNEQFF.

This chain uses TRBV6-5 with TRBJ1-5, with 9 bases matching TRBD1. This CDR3 has 15 residues. With V trimmed by 6 bases and J by 6 bases, 9 bases remained unmatched. Per the germline V gene, CDR1 is MNHEY and CDR2 is SVGAGI. CDR3 sequence (DNA): TGTGCCAGCAGGGCAGGACAGGGGCTCGGTCAGCCCCAGCATTTT. The encoded protein is CASRAGQGLGQPQHF.